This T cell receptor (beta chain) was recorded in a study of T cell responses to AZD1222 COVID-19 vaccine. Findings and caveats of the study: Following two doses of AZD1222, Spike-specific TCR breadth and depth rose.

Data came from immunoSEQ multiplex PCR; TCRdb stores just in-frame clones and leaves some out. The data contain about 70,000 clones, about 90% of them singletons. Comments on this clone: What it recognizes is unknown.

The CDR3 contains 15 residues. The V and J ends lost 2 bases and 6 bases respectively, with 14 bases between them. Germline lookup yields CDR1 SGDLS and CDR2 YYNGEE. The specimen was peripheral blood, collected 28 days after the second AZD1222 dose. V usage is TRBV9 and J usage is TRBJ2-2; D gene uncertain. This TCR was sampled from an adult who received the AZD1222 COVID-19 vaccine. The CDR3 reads CASSVGHVASGELFF. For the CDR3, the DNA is TGTGCCAGCAGCGTGGGCCACGTAGCTTCCGGGGAGCTGTTTTTT.